The 8 T cell receptor beta chains presented below share a single source sample, sequenced in a study of cytomegalovirus exposure and HLA in healthy donors. This PCR relied on a set of 60 Vbeta primers and 13 Jbeta primers. Here immunoSEQ multiplex PCR was the method, and the copy in TCRdb shows in-frame clones only, minus some. This table has some 180,000 clones, about 84% appearing once. The specimen sequenced was PBMCs. These receptor sequences come from a woman in her twenties or thirties in good health and CMV-seropositive.

This rearrangement joins TRBV4-2 to TRBJ1-1, with 7 bases that match TRBD1. CDR3 length: 14 amino acids. Per the germline V gene, CDR1 is LGHNA and CDR2 is YNFKEQ. J gave up 4 bases and V 2 bases, and 4 bases lay outside the gene matches. The CDR3 bases are TGTGCCAGCAGCCAAAGAGACAGGGCCACTGAAGCTTTCTTT. Translating it yields CASSQRDRATEAFF.

The chain has TRBV4-1 and TRBJ2-4, with D hard to call. The CDR3 covers 13 residues. Germline assignment: CDR1 MGHRA and CDR2 YSYEKL. V was pared by 5 bases and J by 15 bases, with 20 bases between. The CDR3 reads CASSSNEPFSRYF. CDR3 in DNA: TGCGCCAGCAGCTCTAATGAGCCCTTTTCTAGGTACTTC.

A few counts support this clone. The genes are TRBV6-1 and TRBJ2-1; 8 nucleotides line up with TRBD1. Germline V gene lookup returns CDR1 MNHNS and CDR2 SASEGT. The CDR3 has 15 amino acids. V was clipped by 6 bases and J by 2 bases; unmatched bases: 6. DNA for the CDR3: TGTGCCAGCAGCCCGACAGGGGAAGCCTACAATGAGCAGTTCTTC. Residues: CASSPTGEAYNEQFF.

V is TRBV7-9 and J is TRBJ2-1; 9 bases line up with TRBD2. V trimming: 5 bases; J trimming: 1 base; junction bases outside the gene matches: 9. CDR3 length equals 17 residues. The germline V gene has CDR1 SEHNR and CDR2 FQNEAQ (reference sequence). For the CDR3, the DNA is TGTGCCAGCAGCACCCCTGAGCGGGGGGCATCCTACAATGAGCAGTTCTTC. Protein sequence: CASSTPERGASYNEQFF.

This clone was detected a few times. The V gene is TRBV6-1, the J gene TRBJ2-1; TRBD1 matches 9 bases. V dropped 10 bases and J dropped 5; count of bases not matched to a gene: 6. This CDR3 has 13 amino acids. CDR1 and CDR2 from the germline V gene are MNHNS and SASEGT. The CDR3 DNA follows: TGTGCCAACCGGGACAGGGCCGACAATGAGCAGTTCTTC. It codes for CANRDRADNEQFF.

The CDR3 region is CATSRDRDTQYF. As DNA, the CDR3 is TGTGCCACCAGCAGAGATAGAGATACGCAGTATTTT. The chain employs TRBV15 and TRBJ2-3; D gene uncertain. V lost 0 bases, J lost 5 bases, and 3 bases lay in between. CDR1 and CDR2 from the germline V gene are LNHNV and YYDKDF (reference sequence). The CDR3 is made up of 12 amino acids.

The sample holds one count of this clone. This chain connects TRBV12-5 to TRBJ2-1; 7 bases are a match to TRBD2. CDR1 is LGHNT, CDR2 FRNRAP, per germline. V was pared by 6 bases and J by 13 bases, with 18 bases of the junction left unmatched. The CDR3 contains 15 residues. The CDR3 loop is CASGSPPQPGGRQFF. CDR3 bases: TGTGCTAGTGGCTCCCCCCCGCAACCCGGCGGGAGACAGTTCTTC.

The V gene is TRBV9, the J gene TRBJ2-1; tentatively, D is TRBD1 (5 bases). V lost 0 bases to trimming and J lost 8 bases, with 12 bases between them. There are 14 residues in the CDR3. Germline V gene data show CDR1 as SGDLS and CDR2 as YYNGEE. The CDR3 is CASSVGDPRDEQFF. Written as DNA, the CDR3 is TGTGCCAGCAGCGTAGGAGACCCCAGGGATGAGCAGTTCTTC.